This T cell receptor beta chain emerged from a study of blood T cell repertoires in COVID-19. Using immunoSEQ multiplex PCR, the repertoire was profiled, and TCRdb retains in-frame clones only, with some absent. Altogether 250,000 to 300,000 clones are present, about 90% being singletons, with the ten largest covering about an eighth. Seattle's cohort entered during active infection and was followed longitudinally. The sequenced sample consisted of peripheral blood. The source of this sequence is a woman aged 25 to 39 with COVID-19, enrolled during active disease.

The DNA of the CDR3 is TGTGCCGCCACGAGGGAAGGGAACTATGGCTACACCTTC. It is translated as CAATREGNYGYTF. The chain has TRBV24-1 and TRBJ1-2, with unresolved D. Per germline, CDR1 KGHDR and CDR2 SFDVKD. This CDR3 comprises 13 residues. V was shortened by 12 bases and J by 2 bases, with 15 bases between the two germline ends.